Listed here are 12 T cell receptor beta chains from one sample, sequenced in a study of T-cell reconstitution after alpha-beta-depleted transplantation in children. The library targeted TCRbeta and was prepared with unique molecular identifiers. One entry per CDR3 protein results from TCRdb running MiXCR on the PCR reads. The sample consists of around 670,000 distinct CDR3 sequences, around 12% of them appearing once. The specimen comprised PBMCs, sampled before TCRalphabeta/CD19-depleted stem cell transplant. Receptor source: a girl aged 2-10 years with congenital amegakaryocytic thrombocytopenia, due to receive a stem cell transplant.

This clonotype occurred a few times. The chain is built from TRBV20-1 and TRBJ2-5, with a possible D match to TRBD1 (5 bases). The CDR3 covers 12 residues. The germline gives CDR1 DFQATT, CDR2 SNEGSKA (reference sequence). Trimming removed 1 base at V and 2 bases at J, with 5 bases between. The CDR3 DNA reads TGCAGTGCTAGAGCAGGGCAAGAGACCCAGTACTTC. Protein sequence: CSARAGQETQYF.

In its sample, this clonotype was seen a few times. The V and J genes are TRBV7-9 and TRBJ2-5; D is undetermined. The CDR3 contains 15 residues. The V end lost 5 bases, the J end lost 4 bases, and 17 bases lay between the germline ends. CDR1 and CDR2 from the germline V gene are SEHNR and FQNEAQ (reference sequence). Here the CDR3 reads CASSPGIARRETQYF. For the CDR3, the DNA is TGTGCCAGCAGCCCCGGAATTGCGAGGCGAGAGACCCAGTACTTC.

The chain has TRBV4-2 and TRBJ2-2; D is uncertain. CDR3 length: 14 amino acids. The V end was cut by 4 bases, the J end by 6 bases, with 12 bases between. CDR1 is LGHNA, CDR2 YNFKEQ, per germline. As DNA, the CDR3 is TGTGCCAGCAGCCGCAGAGACATCGCCGGGGAGCTGTTTTTT. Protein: CASSRRDIAGELFF.

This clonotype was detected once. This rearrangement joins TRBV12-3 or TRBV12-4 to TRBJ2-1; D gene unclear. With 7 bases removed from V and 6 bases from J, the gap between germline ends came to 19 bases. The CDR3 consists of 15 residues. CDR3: CASTLGWVAGNEQFF. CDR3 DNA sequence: TGTGCCAGCACCCTAGGGTGGGTAGCTGGCAATGAGCAGTTCTTC.

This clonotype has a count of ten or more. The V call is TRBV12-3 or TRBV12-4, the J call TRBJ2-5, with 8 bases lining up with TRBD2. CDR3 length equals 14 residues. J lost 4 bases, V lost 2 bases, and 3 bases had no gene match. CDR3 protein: CASSLKLAGETQYF. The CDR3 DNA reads TGTGCCAGCAGTTTAAAGCTAGCGGGAGAGACCCAGTACTTC.

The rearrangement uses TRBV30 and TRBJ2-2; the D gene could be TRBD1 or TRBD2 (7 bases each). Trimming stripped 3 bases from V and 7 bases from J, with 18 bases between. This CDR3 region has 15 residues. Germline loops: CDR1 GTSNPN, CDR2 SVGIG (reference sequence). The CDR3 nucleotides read TGTGCCTGGAGGAACAGACAGGGAGGGGGCGGGGAGCTGTTTTTT. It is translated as CAWRNRQGGGGELFF. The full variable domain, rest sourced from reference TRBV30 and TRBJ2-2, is SQTIHQWPATLVQPVGSPLSLECTVEGTSNPNLYWYRQAAGRGLQLLFYSVGIGQISSEVPQNLSASRPQDRQFILSSKKLLLSDSGFYLCAWRNRQGGGGELFFGEGSRLTVL.

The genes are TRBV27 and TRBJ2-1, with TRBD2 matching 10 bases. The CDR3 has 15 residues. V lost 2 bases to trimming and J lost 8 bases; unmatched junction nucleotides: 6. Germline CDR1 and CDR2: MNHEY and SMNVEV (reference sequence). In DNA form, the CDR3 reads TGTGCCAGCAGTTTAAGGTCTAGCGGGAGTCATGAGCAGTTCTTC. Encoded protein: CASSLRSSGSHEQFF.

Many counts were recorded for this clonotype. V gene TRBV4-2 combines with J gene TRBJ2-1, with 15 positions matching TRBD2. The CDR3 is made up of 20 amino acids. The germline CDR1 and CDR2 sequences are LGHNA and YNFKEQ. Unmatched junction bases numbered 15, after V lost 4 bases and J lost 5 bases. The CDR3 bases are TGTGCCAGCAGCCGGAGGACTAGCGGGAGGGCGTTAATTCGGGACAATGAGCAGTTCTTC. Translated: CASSRRTSGRALIRDNEQFF.

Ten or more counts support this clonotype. This chain's CDR3 is CSVENQGMNTEAFF. The CDR3 bases are TGCAGCGTTGAGAATCAGGGGATGAACACTGAAGCTTTCTTT. This rearrangement joins TRBV29-1 to TRBJ1-1; weak D call: TRBD1 (6 bases). The V gene's germline CDR1 is SQVTM and CDR2 ANQGSEA. This CDR3 is built from 14 residues. Trimming cost V 3 bases and J 0 bases, with 11 bases left between them.

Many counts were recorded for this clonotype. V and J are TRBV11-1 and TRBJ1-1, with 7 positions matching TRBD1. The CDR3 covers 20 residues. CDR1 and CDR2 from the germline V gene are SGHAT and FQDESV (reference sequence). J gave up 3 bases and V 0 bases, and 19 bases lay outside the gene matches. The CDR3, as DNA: TGTGCCAGCAGCTTAGCGTTCGTCGAGGACAGGCCAACGGAGGACACTGAAGCTTTCTTT. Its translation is CASSLAFVEDRPTEDTEAFF.

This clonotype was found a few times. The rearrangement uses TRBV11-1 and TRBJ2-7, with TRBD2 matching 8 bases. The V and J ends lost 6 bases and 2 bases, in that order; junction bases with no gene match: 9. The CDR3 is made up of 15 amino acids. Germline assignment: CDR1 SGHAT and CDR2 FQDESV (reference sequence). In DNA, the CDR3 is TGTGCCAGCAGACAGGAGGGACTAGGGGCCTACGAGCAGTACTTC. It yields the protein CASRQEGLGAYEQYF.

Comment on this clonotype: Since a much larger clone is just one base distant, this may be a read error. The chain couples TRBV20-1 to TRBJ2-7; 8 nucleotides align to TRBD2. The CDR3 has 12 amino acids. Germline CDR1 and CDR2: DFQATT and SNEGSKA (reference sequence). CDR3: CSVGSGGYEQSF. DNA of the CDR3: TGCAGTGTAGGCAGCGGGGGATACGAGCAGTCCTTC.